This TCR beta chain was captured in a study of blood T cells in healthy people across ages. Study information: About one barcoded TCR beta cDNA was captured per two T cells.

A word on this clonotype: Its antigen is unidentified.

Then a second PCR, running roughly 7 to 12 cycles, was carried out with a sample-barcoded 5' primer and a J-beta primer mix. From the 5' RACE reads, TCRdb called clonotypes with MiXCR, one entry per CDR3 protein. The table records 700,000 to 900,000 distinct CDR3 sequences, 20% to 30% of them present only once. Study-wide results and caveats: TCR beta diversity per million T cells fell roughly linearly with age.

These data also formed part of another study, on T cells of mothers and their children. Per that study: The study recruited a few healthy Caucasian mothers and their six children as donors. cDNA was made from all extracted RNA, around 1.5 ug per 15 ul.

Sequenced input: blood. The sequence was obtained from a boy aged 5-17 years in good health.

This CDR3 is CASSPVARRSPLHF. The CDR3 nucleotides read TGTGCCAGCAGCCCGGTGGCCCGTCGGTCACCCCTCCACTTT. V usage is TRBV7-2 and J usage is TRBJ1-6; D is ambiguous. The germline V gene has CDR1 SGHTA and CDR2 FQGNSA. The CDR3 length is 14 residues. V was pared by 5 bases and J by 10 bases, with 15 bases between.